Sequencing of this TCR beta chain was carried out in a study of Ad26.COV2.S vaccination and SARS-CoV-2 variants. Overall study context: In the COV1001 trial, the donor was in the Ad26.COV2.S arm. Once or twice, 56 days apart, Ad26.COV2.S was delivered intramuscularly.

Trimming removed 2 bases from V and 7 bases from J, with 14 bases in between. CDR1 and CDR2 (germline): LNHDA, SQIVND (reference sequence). There are 15 residues in the CDR3. Profiled with immunoSEQ multiplex PCR; TCRdb holds only in-frame clones, not every one. The sample contains 500,000 or so clones, around 85% of which appear only once. Treatment reported: over 15 received Ad26.COV2.S at low or high dose, single or two shots; about five received placebo; per-sample allocation not given. Specimen acquisition occurred on day 63 following the initial vaccine or placebo injection. This adult donor, from Boston, was 18-55 years old. An Ad26 vector was used to express Wuhan-strain SARS-CoV-2 spike as the vaccine.

This TCR was recovered from a person between 18 and 60 years old who received the Ad26.COV2.S COVID-19 vaccine or a placebo. The sequencing here drew on peripheral blood, taken in a trial of Ad26.COV2.S vaccine versus placebo. The chain carries TRBV19 and TRBJ1-4; no firm D call. CDR3 bases: TGTGCCAGTAGTATACGACAAAGTATAGGTGAAAAACTGTTTTTT. It encodes CASSIRQSIGEKLFF.